The following is a TCR beta chain sequence with its context. The clone's antigen remains unknown. No base quality values were provided; no much bigger clone lies one nucleotide off. This specimen comes from a study of T cell repertoires in cytomegalovirus infection (dated by TCRdb to the late 2010s). In the study overall: Donor HLA type was relevant to the analysis, because carriage of CMV infection together with the matching HLA type was indicated by public TCR beta signatures. Broad study findings and their caveats: In both this cohort and an independent 352-donor cohort, the cumulative frequency of public TCR beta family members distinguished carriers of CMV infection plus the relevant HLA type. The ex vivo response was dominated by HLA-C-restricted CMV-specific TCR beta clonotypes, and the single most frequent clonotype in two of eight donors was supplied by these HLA-C-restricted clonotypes.

Trimming accounts for 6 bases at V and 7 bases at J, while the number of junction bases matched to no gene is 8. The CDR3 runs 14 residues from the cysteine to the phenylalanine. The read is trimmed to its CDR3 DNA, 42 bases read in frame from base 1. Sequenced using an Illumina HiSeq 1500. TCRdb reran the public reads through fastp at Q25 and MiXCR, keeping productive beta chains. Under each unique CDR3 protein, matching rows form one entry showing the most common genes and DNA. For this sample the table gives about 360,000 distinct CDR3 sequences, of which about a sixth were detected only once. Jointly, the top ten make up about 10% of the sample.

The V and J genes are TRBV12-3 or TRBV12-4 and TRBJ1-4, and TRBD1 aligns with 7 junction nucleotides. Sequences were obtained from PBMCs. The TCR sequence derives from a human donor in good health (CMV status not recorded). Some clones in this sample may be carry-over from other donors' samples. The CDR3 protein sequence reads: CASSRGARGEKLFF. The sequenced DNA is TGTGCCAGCAGCAGGGGGGCGCGGGGTGAAAAACTGTTTTTT.